This section outlines one T cell receptor beta chain sequence together with its context. It has no known antigen specificity. No clone much larger than this one lies a single base away; base qualities are absent. The immunoSEQ Assay, which uses bias-controlled multiplex PCR amplification of genomic DNA, was used to profile TCRbeta CDR3 regions. The paper's processing steps were these. The absolute abundance of each unique TCRbeta CDR3 region was quantified after sequences were collapsed and filtered. Differential abundance was assessed using a binomial (Fisher-equivalent) model and a beta-binomial model in which time-dependent variance fitted from healthy donors was added. Any clone with fewer than 5 combined templates was excluded, and a clone was called differentially abundant if its Benjamini-Hochberg FDR was below 0.01. Beta-binomial variance was modeled as a function of total template count across the two samples using the form v = (b*log(k)+a)^2. Held by TCRdb, this immuneACCESS table contains in-frame sequences only and omits some clones. Under half of the omission traces to an unresolved V gene where checked; the cause of the rest is unknown. The V and J calls and the clone size are those of that table, but D and trimming were determined from the DNA. The sample table records about 90,000 clones; roughly 86% of these occur just once. The top ten clones comprise roughly 5.5% of the sample.

The CDR3 starts with the cysteine, ends with the phenylalanine, and has 14 residues. Only the CDR3 part of the read is kept: 42 bases, read in frame from the first base. CDR1 and CDR2 are read off the germline V gene as KGHSH and LQKENI. V is cut back by 5 bases and J by 7 bases, with 10 bases in the junction unmatched. This sample is part of a study of identifying expanded T cells in peripheral blood (dated by TCRdb to about 2019). As for the study more broadly: Four technical replicates, made by sequencing separate aliquots from the same pool of genomic DNA, were compared pairwise. Study-wide findings and limitations: It was expected by the authors that biological variance in healthy repertoires might increase further over much longer intervals, such as months to years. Across all healthy-donor time intervals, the beta-binomial model significantly lowered both the number of clones called differentially abundant and the false-positive rate. Across all healthy donors, variance in clone template counts between approximately two-week samples was found to increase significantly with total template count. The binomial model flagged approximately 1.3 differentially abundant clones between technical replicates but around 16 over roughly two weeks and approximately 18 over about 4 weeks.

During the collection period, no infections or other immune events were recorded for the healthy donors. Blood repertoires from healthy donors were used as a training cohort for calibrating time-dependent variance in a beta-binomial model of differential abundance of T-cell clones. There were 10 healthy donors in the training cohort, of whom 3 were female and 7 were male. On average the donors were around 39 years old, and their ages spanned roughly 25 to 70 years. Whole blood, obtained from a commercial supplier, was collected from each healthy donor at three time points spaced about 2 weeks apart. For immunosequencing, genomic DNA was extracted from whole blood that had not been sorted.

The TCR was taken from a person aged 18-70 years in good health. What was sequenced was blood. This receptor chain uses TRBV18 and TRBJ1-1; 7 bases in between match TRBD1. The nucleotide sequence reads TGTGCCAGCTCATCCCTGACAGGGAAGGGTGAAGCTTTCTTT. It translates as CASSSLTGKGEAFF.